These 9 T cell receptor beta chains share one sample of origin, sequenced in a study of blood T cells in healthy people across ages. Primed by a sample-barcoded 5' primer and a J-beta primer mix, a second PCR proceeded for about 7 to 12 cycles. TCRdb recomputed calls from the 5' RACE reads with MiXCR, one row per CDR3 protein. The sample records more than 800,000 distinct CDR3 sequences, 29% being singletons. Material: blood. The receptors were gathered from an elderly woman in good health.

This clonotype was seen many times. The V call is TRBV20-1, the J call TRBJ1-5; D possibly corresponds to TRBD1 (6 bases). The CDR3 covers 14 residues. With 5 bases removed from V and 7 bases from J, the gap between germline ends came to 18 bases. Germline CDR1 reads DFQATT; CDR2 reads SNEGSKA (reference sequence). CDR3 in amino acids: CSAFLQTGGQPQHF. The CDR3, as DNA: TGCAGTGCTTTTTTACAGACAGGCGGGCAGCCCCAGCATTTT.

This clonotype has only a few counts. The J gene is TRBJ1-4, the V gene TRBV28; TRBD1 matches 10 bases. Looked up from germline, CDR1 is MDHEN and CDR2 is SYDVKM. CDR3 length equals 15 residues. The junction had 8 bases not matched to a gene; V was cut back by 6 bases and J by 7 bases. CDR3 residues: CASRHTGTGAEKLFF. The CDR3 DNA reads as TGTGCCAGCAGGCATACCGGGACAGGGGCTGAAAAACTGTTTTTT.

This clonotype turned up a few times. This clone may be a read error of a much larger clone one base away. The chain links TRBV6-5 to TRBJ2-5; perhaps TRBD1 as D (6 bases). This CDR3 has 14 amino acids. V lost 6 bases, J lost 5 bases, and 16 bases lay in between. Germline V gene data show CDR1 as MNHEY and CDR2 as SVGAGI. CDR3 DNA: TGTGCCAGCAGGACCCGGTCGCAGGGGGAGACCCAGTACTTC. It translates to CASRTRSQGETQYF.

This clonotype was observed at least ten times. This chain uses TRBV14 with TRBJ2-7; D possibly uses TRBD1 or TRBD2 (6 bases each). CDR3 length: 16 amino acids. Germline values: CDR1 SGHDN, CDR2 FVKESK. Trimming took off 0 bases at V and 5 bases at J, with 17 bases between the two ends. CDR3 DNA: TGTGCCAGCAGCCAAGATTTGGGGGGCGGAGGCCACGAGCAGTACTTC. Translated: CASSQDLGGGGHEQYF.

Notes on this clonotype: A junction boundary mismatches the germline segment, possibly from a read error. V usage is TRBV6-5 and J usage is TRBJ2-4; D gene ambiguous. The J call is uncertain, as TRBJ2-7 better fits the DNA end. Germline loops: CDR1 MNHEY, CDR2 SVGAGI. The CDR3 contains 15 residues. The CDR3 bases are TGTGCCAGTAGTTACTCCCGGGCAGCCATCCACGAGCAGTACTTC. Its translation: CASSYSRAAIHEQYF.

This clonotype has a count of ten or more. The chain links TRBV5-1 to TRBJ2-3, with 14 bases fitting TRBD2. V was clipped by 4 bases and J by 4 bases; unmatched bases: 11. CDR1 SGHRS and CDR2 YFSETQ come from the germline V gene. The CDR3 has 18 residues. The CDR3: CASSKNPGLAGDADTQYF. DNA for the CDR3: TGCGCCAGCAGCAAAAACCCGGGACTAGCGGGGGACGCAGATACGCAGTATTTT.

V and J are TRBV3-1 and TRBJ2-5; unclear D gene. The J call is doubtful: the DNA matches TRBJ2-7 better. CDR1 is LGHDT, CDR2 YNNKEL, per germline (reference sequence). This CDR3 contains 14 residues. The chain's CDR3 is CASSQDGVPYEQYF. In nucleotides, the CDR3 is TGTGCCAGCAGCCAAGATGGGGTCCCCTACGAGCAGTACTTC.

This clonotype was observed many times. The V gene is TRBV12-3 or TRBV12-4, the J gene TRBJ1-2; the D is unclear. The V end was cut by 2 bases, the J end by 7 bases, with 11 bases between. This CDR3 is built from 13 residues. The CDR3 protein is CASSLKVLGGYTF. CDR3 nucleotides: TGTGCCAGCAGTTTAAAAGTACTGGGTGGCTACACCTTC.

This clonotype was seen a handful of times. The chain recombines TRBV12-3 or TRBV12-4 with TRBJ1-1; 8 bases map to TRBD1. The CDR3 covers 16 residues. V was clipped by 2 bases and J by 0 bases; unmatched bases: 5. The CDR3 spells CASSLRQGSMNTEAFF. In DNA, the CDR3 is TGTGCCAGCAGTTTAAGACAGGGGAGCATGAACACTGAAGCTTTCTTT.